One and the same sample provided the 21 T cell receptor beta chains below, sequenced in a study of blood T cell repertoires in COVID-19. The assay was immunoSEQ multiplex PCR, and TCRdb's table has in-frame clones only and misses some. Among more than 60,000 clones listed, roughly 85% were seen once. Specimen: peripheral blood. All receptors derive from a human donor in a cohort sampled during active COVID-19.

The CDR3 here is CASSSRLAGVGEQYF. In nucleotides, the CDR3 is TGTGCCAGCAGCTCTCGACTAGCGGGGGTGGGCGAGCAGTACTTC. This chain links TRBV13 with TRBJ2-7; 12 bases match TRBD2. V shed 4 bases, J shed 6 bases, and the junction held 7 bases outside the gene matches. Per germline, CDR1 PRHDT and CDR2 FYEKMQ (reference sequence). The CDR3 loop spans 15 amino acids.

The rearrangement links TRBV6-2 or TRBV6-3 to TRBJ2-5; weak D call: TRBD2 (5 bases). Germline-derived CDR1 and CDR2 are MNHEY and SVGEGT. The CDR3 contains 14 residues. V was cut by 1 base and J by 7 bases, with 13 bases left in between. CDR3 DNA sequence: TGTGCCAGCAGTTACTTGCAGCACGAGGGGACCCAGTACTTC. As protein: CASSYLQHEGTQYF.

The CDR3 DNA reads TGTGCCAGCAGCACCCGACAGGCCCTCAACTCTGGAAACACCATATATTTT. It is translated as CASSTRQALNSGNTIYF. The gene calls are TRBV7-6 and TRBJ1-3, with a tentative D call TRBD1 (6 bases). The ends were cut back, 5 bases at V and 0 bases at J, with 17 bases in the middle. Germline values: CDR1 SGHVS, CDR2 FNYEAQ. The length of the CDR3 is 17 residues.

This chain links TRBV7-8 with TRBJ2-7, with D possibly matching TRBD1 (5 bases). There are 13 residues in the CDR3. The germline gives CDR1 SGHVS, CDR2 FQNEAQ. Trimming removed 2 bases at V and 3 bases at J, with 8 bases between. The CDR3 region is CASSLQGYYEQYF. As DNA, the CDR3 is TGTGCCAGCAGCTTACAGGGATACTACGAGCAGTACTTC.

The chain combines TRBV7-3 with TRBJ2-1; maybe TRBD2 (5 bases). Germline V gives CDR1 SGHTA, CDR2 FQGTGA. CDR3 length: 15 amino acids. V lost 0 bases and J lost 2, with 8 bases in between. DNA of the CDR3: TGTGCCAGCAGCTTAACGGGGAGCCCCTACAATGAGCAGTTCTTC. Protein sequence: CASSLTGSPYNEQFF. The variable domain in full, with the rest retrieved from reference TRBV7-3 and TRBJ2-1, is GAGVSQTPSNKVTEKGKYVELRCDPISGHTALYWYRQSLGQGPEFLIYFQGTGAADDSGLPNDRFFAVRPEGSVSTLKIQRTERGDSAVYLCASSLTGSPYNEQFFGPGTRLTVL.

The rearrangement links TRBV5-4 to TRBJ2-2; 8 bases are shared with TRBD1. Germline CDR1 is SGHNT and CDR2 is YYREEE (reference sequence). The CDR3 has 15 amino acids. V shed 0 bases and J 8 bases; nucleotides not matched to a gene: 6. The CDR3 sequence: CASSLEAGGRGELFF. CDR3 coding DNA: TGTGCCAGCAGCTTGGAAGCAGGGGGCAGAGGGGAGCTGTTTTTT.

The gene calls are TRBV12-5 and TRBJ1-1; 7 bases align to TRBD1. Losses at the gene ends were 2 bases for V and 0 bases for J; bases not matched to a gene: 3. The CDR3 is 15 residues long. Germline loops: CDR1 LGHNT, CDR2 FRNRAP. The CDR3 reads CASGLPGGLNTEAFF. The CDR3 region has the DNA TGTGCTAGTGGTTTGCCAGGGGGGTTGAACACTGAAGCTTTCTTT.

In this sample, this clone turned up a few times. The V call is TRBV9, the J call TRBJ1-2, with D tentatively TRBD1 (5 bases). The ends were cut back, 4 bases at V and 8 bases at J, with 24 bases in the middle. The CDR3 covers 16 residues. Germline lookup yields CDR1 SGDLS and CDR2 YYNGEE. The CDR3 region is CASSKTVGASVVGYTF. DNA of the CDR3: TGTGCCAGCAGCAAAACTGTAGGGGCCTCGGTTGTGGGCTACACCTTC.

The chain couples TRBV5-4 to TRBJ2-7, with D possibly being TRBD2 (5 bases). V dropped 4 bases and J dropped 6 bases, with 17 bases sitting between them. This CDR3 spans 14 amino acids. Germline V gene sequence: CDR1 SGHNT, CDR2 YYREEE (reference sequence). The DNA of the CDR3 is TGTGCCAGCAGCCCGGATGAGGCGGGCGTCGAGCAGTACTTC. Encoded protein: CASSPDEAGVEQYF.

In this sample, this clone turned up a few times. The CDR3: CASSEGLAGLKTQYF. In DNA form, the CDR3 reads TGTGCCAGCAGTGAGGGACTAGCGGGGTTGAAGACCCAGTACTTC. The gene calls are TRBV2 and TRBJ2-5; 13 nucleotides agree with TRBD2. Unmatched junction bases numbered 4, after V lost 3 bases and J lost 6 bases. CDR3 length: 15 residues. The germline V gene has CDR1 SNHLY and CDR2 FYNNEI.

Worth noting for this clone: No DNA is shown, since the ends of the CDR3 on it are uncertain; the CDR3 is the one TCRdb lists. The rearrangement links TRBV6-5 to TRBJ1-1. Germline V gene data show CDR1 as MNHEY and CDR2 as SVGAGI. The CDR3 totals 14 residues, both ends included. CDR3 residues: CASSYSMVGAGTFF.

The chain links TRBV19 to TRBJ2-5; 7 bases are a match to TRBD1. The V gene's germline CDR1 is LNHDA and CDR2 SQIVND (reference sequence). With V trimmed by 5 bases and J by 5 bases, 11 bases remained unmatched. CDR3 size: 15 residues. Here the CDR3 reads CASSANQGQIETQYF. The CDR3 DNA is TGTGCCAGTAGTGCTAACCAGGGACAGATCGAGACCCAGTACTTC.

The V gene is TRBV7-9, the J gene TRBJ2-1; tentative D call: TRBD1 (6 bases). Deletions cut 5 bases from V and 6 bases from J, with 11 bases between. Germline-derived CDR1 and CDR2 are SEHNR and FQNEAQ (reference sequence). The CDR3 has 13 amino acids. The CDR3 nucleotides read TGTGCCAGCAGCGTTTACAGGGCCAATGAGCAGTTCTTC. As protein: CASSVYRANEQFF.

V and J are TRBV30 and TRBJ2-5, with a tentative D call TRBD2 (5 bases). The CDR3 sequence is 14 residues long. Trimming took 2 bases from V and 5 from J, leaving 15 bases between them. From germline, CDR1 is GTSNPN and CDR2 SVGIG (reference sequence). The CDR3 bases are TGTGCCTGGAGTCATGGACTGTTAGGGGAGACCCAGTACTTC. This translates into CAWSHGLLGETQYF. The complete variable domain, with remaining parts taken from reference TRBV30 and TRBJ2-5, reads SQTIHQWPATLVQPVGSPLSLECTVEGTSNPNLYWYRQAAGRGLQLLFYSVGIGQISSEVPQNLSASRPQDRQFILSSKKLLLSDSGFYLCAWSHGLLGETQYFGPGTRLLVL.

The chain couples TRBV10-3 to TRBJ1-2; 9 nucleotides match TRBD1. Germline values: CDR1 ENHRY, CDR2 SYGVKD. The CDR3 loop spans 15 amino acids. After removal of 4 bases from V and 4 bases from J, the junction contained 7 bases not matched to a gene. The CDR3 sequence is CAISATGGNPYGYTF. CDR3 DNA: TGTGCCATCAGTGCGACAGGGGGGAACCCCTATGGCTACACCTTC.

V is TRBV11-2 and J is TRBJ2-7, with D possibly matching TRBD1 (6 bases). The germline V and J ends were trimmed by 1 base and 5 bases, with 12 bases remaining between them. This CDR3 has 14 residues. Germline values: CDR1 SGHAT, CDR2 FQNNGV. CDR3 DNA sequence: TGTGCCAGCAGCTTAGCACAGGGTTTCAACGAGCAGTACTTC. Protein: CASSLAQGFNEQYF.

V gene TRBV24-1 combines with J gene TRBJ1-1, with D perhaps matching TRBD1 (5 bases). The V end was cut by 5 bases, the J end by 4 bases, with 13 bases between. Germline V gene lookup returns CDR1 KGHDR and CDR2 SFDVKD. The CDR3 length is 14 residues. The CDR3 DNA is TGTGCCACCAGTGGGGGGGAGAGGGGCACTGAAGCTTTCTTT. Its translation: CATSGGERGTEAFF.

The chain is built from TRBV24-1 and TRBJ1-2; 11 bases match TRBD1. The CDR3 is 16 amino acids. V trimming: 5 bases; J trimming: 3 bases; junction bases outside the gene matches: 7. Germline CDR1 and CDR2: KGHDR and SFDVKD. The CDR3 DNA is TGTGCCACCAGTGCCAAGGAGGGACAGGGGGACTATGGCTACACCTTC. It is translated as CATSAKEGQGDYGYTF.

This chain links TRBV7-9 with TRBJ2-3; 8 positions agree with TRBD2. V dropped 1 base and J dropped 3; count of bases not matched to a gene: 9. Germline assignment: CDR1 SEHNR and CDR2 FQNEAQ (reference sequence). The CDR3 has 17 residues. The CDR3 nucleotides are TGTGCCAGCAGCTTAGGGCGGGAGCGGGGGCGTACAGATACGCAGTATTTT. This translates into CASSLGRERGRTDTQYF.

This clone was seen once. The same CDR3 arises from other DNA sequences in this sample as well. J is TRBJ2-5 and V is TRBV7-8; 14 bases align to TRBD2. Germline-derived CDR1 and CDR2 are SGHVS and FQNEAQ. J gave up 5 bases and V 4 bases, and 6 bases lay outside the gene matches. The CDR3 loop spans 16 amino acids. CDR3 bases: TGTGCCAGCAGCTCCCAGACTAGCGGGGGGGTCGAGACCCAGTACTTC. It specifies CASSSQTSGGVETQYF.

The chain uses TRBV14 and TRBJ2-1, with D perhaps TRBD2 (6 bases). CDR3 size: 18 residues. The germline V gene has CDR1 SGHDN and CDR2 FVKESK. V was clipped by 3 bases and J by 10 bases, with 28 bases between them. This CDR3 is CASSHLEMTRTRWDEQFF. CDR3 DNA: TGTGCCAGCAGCCATCTTGAGATGACTAGAACAAGGTGGGACGAGCAGTTCTTC.